This T cell receptor beta chain was found in a study of T cells after yellow fever vaccination. A remark on this clonotype: Antigen unknown.

The ends were cut back, 2 bases at V and 0 bases at J, with 8 bases in the middle. The V gene's germline CDR1 is SGHRS and CDR2 YFSETQ. This CDR3 is 14 amino acids long. Regarding the study as a whole: Weaker, the secondary response had a peak occurring faster, on day 5 versus 15. Reappearing after the booster were most of the clones from primary vaccination (96% CD4, around 88% CD8).

TCRdb used MiXCR to reprocess the 5' RACE reads, holding one entry per CDR3 protein. The repertoire has some 560,000 distinct CDR3 sequences, about a sixth of them found once; the top ten carry roughly 17%. The receptor comes from a man aged 18-30 years who received the YFV17D yellow fever vaccine. The chain employs TRBV5-1 and TRBJ1-1; TRBD1 might be the D (5 bases). The sequences come from PBMCs, collected 4 to 5 days after the first yellow fever vaccination. The CDR3 DNA reads as TGCGCCAGCAGCTTTGACAGCGTGAACACTGAAGCTTTCTTT. Protein sequence: CASSFDSVNTEAFF.